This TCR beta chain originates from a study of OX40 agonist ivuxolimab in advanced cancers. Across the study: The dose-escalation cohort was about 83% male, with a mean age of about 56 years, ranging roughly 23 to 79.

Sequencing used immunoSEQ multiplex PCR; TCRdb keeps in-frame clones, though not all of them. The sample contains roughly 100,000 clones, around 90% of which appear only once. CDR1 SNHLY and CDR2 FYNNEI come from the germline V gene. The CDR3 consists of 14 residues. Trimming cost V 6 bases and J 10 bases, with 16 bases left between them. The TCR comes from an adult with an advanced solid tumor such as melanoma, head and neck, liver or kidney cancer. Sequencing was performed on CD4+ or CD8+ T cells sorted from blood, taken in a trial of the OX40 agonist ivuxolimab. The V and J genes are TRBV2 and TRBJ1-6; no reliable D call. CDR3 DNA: TGTGCCAGCAGCACCAGTCGAGGATTGTCACCCCTCCACTTT. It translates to CASSTSRGLSPLHF.